The 20 T cell receptor beta chains presented below share a single source sample, sequenced in a study of cytomegalovirus exposure and HLA in healthy donors. The data were produced by immunoSEQ multiplex PCR, yet TCRdb's version contains in-frame clones alone and is incomplete. The table shows about 110,000 clones, with 90% to 96% occurring only once. The sample was PBMCs. These receptors came from a woman between 18 and 29 years old in good health and CMV-seronegative.

J is TRBJ1-5 and V is TRBV18; TRBD1 matches 7 bases. In germline, CDR1 is KGHSH, CDR2 LQKENI. The CDR3 runs 14 residues. V lost 3 bases to trimming and J lost 2 bases; unmatched junction nucleotides: 1. In DNA form, the CDR3 reads TGTGCCAGCTCACCGACAGGGCGCAATCAGCCCCAGCATTTT. It specifies CASSPTGRNQPQHF.

This chain uses TRBV29-1 with TRBJ1-1, with 8 nucleotides matching TRBD1. Germline CDR1 SQVTM, CDR2 ANQGSEA. The CDR3 runs 15 residues. Germline trimming cut 5 bases from V and 4 bases from J; bases unmatched to any gene: 12. CDR3 amino acids: CSVYKPGGAVTEAFF. CDR3 DNA: TGCAGCGTTTACAAGCCAGGGGGCGCGGTCACTGAAGCTTTCTTT.

The V call is TRBV7-2, the J call TRBJ1-2; 8 bases fit TRBD1. CDR3 length: 14 amino acids. Germline V gene lookup returns CDR1 SGHTA and CDR2 FQGNSA. The J segment lost 7 bases and the V segment lost 6 bases, leaving 10 bases of the junction unmatched. This CDR3 is CASRRGQVPSGYTF. The CDR3 nucleotides read TGTGCCAGCAGGAGGGGACAGGTTCCTTCTGGCTACACCTTC.

The chain recombines TRBV5-6 with TRBJ1-5; 10 bases are a match to TRBD1. The CDR3 is 15 amino acids. Germline V lookup: CDR1 SGHDT, CDR2 YYEEEE. Trimming at V came to 2 bases and at J to 2 bases, leaving 1 base not matched to a gene. The CDR3 loop reads CASSFGTGGNQPQHF. The CDR3, as DNA: TGTGCCAGCAGCTTTGGGACAGGGGGCAATCAGCCCCAGCATTTT.

V gene TRBV27 combines with J gene TRBJ1-6; no clear D gene. From germline, CDR1 is MNHEY and CDR2 SMNVEV (reference sequence). V was shortened by 2 bases and J by 7 bases, with 9 bases between the two germline ends. This CDR3 is 14 amino acids long. The CDR3 spells CASSLKLLNSPLHF. Here the CDR3 DNA reads TGTGCCAGCAGTTTAAAACTGTTGAATTCACCCCTCCACTTT.

The CDR3 DNA reads TGTGCCAGCAGTGGGTCGGGGAGTCATCAGCCCCAGCATTTT. This encodes CASSGSGSHQPQHF. V and J are TRBV6-1 and TRBJ1-5; no clear D. Trimming shortened V by 4 bases and J by 5 bases, and 12 bases separated the two germline ends. CDR3 size: 14 residues. The germline gives CDR1 MNHNS, CDR2 SASEGT.

V is TRBV4-1 and J is TRBJ2-5; the match to TRBD2 covers 7 bases. The CDR3 covers 13 residues. Germline V gene lookup returns CDR1 MGHRA and CDR2 YSYEKL. With V trimmed by 4 bases and J by 5 bases, 4 bases remained unmatched. This chain's CDR3 is CASSPGGRETQYF. CDR3 in DNA: TGCGCCAGCAGCCCGGGAGGCAGGGAGACCCAGTACTTC.

This clone was picked up a small number of times. V is TRBV11-2 and J is TRBJ2-3, with D perhaps matching TRBD2 (6 bases). The CDR3 is 14 amino acids. Germline V gives CDR1 SGHAT, CDR2 FQNNGV. V was pared by 4 bases and J by 2 bases, with 10 bases between. As DNA, the CDR3 is TGTGCCAGCAGCTCGGGGGTGACCACAGATACGCAGTATTTT. Its protein is CASSSGVTTDTQYF. The variable domain in full, completed from reference TRBV11-2 and TRBJ2-3, reads EAGVAQSPRYKIIEKRQSVAFWCNPISGHATLYWYQQILGQGPKLLIQFQNNGVVDDSQLPKDRFSAERLKGVDSTLKIQPAKLEDSAVYLCASSSGVTTDTQYFGPGTRLTVL.

This clone appeared a few times. The chain couples TRBV2 to TRBJ1-2; no definite D call. Germline V gene lookup returns CDR1 SNHLY and CDR2 FYNNEI. V was shortened by 2 bases and J by 0 bases, with 4 bases between the two germline ends. This CDR3 comprises 13 residues. CDR3 in amino acids: CASSESTNYGYTF. CDR3 nucleotide sequence: TGTGCCAGCAGTGAATCCACTAACTATGGCTACACCTTC.

This chain uses TRBV6-5 with TRBJ1-2; D remains ambiguous. The CDR3 is made up of 13 amino acids. V gave up 2 bases and J gave up 8 bases, with 12 bases separating them. Germline values: CDR1 MNHEY, CDR2 SVGAGI. The CDR3 here is CASSYARAGGYTF. Here the CDR3 DNA reads TGTGCCAGCAGTTACGCGCGGGCGGGGGGCTACACCTTC.

The chain uses TRBV6-1 and TRBJ2-7, with 10 bases fitting TRBD1. The CDR3 covers 14 residues. V shed 6 bases, J shed 3 bases, and the junction held 5 bases outside the gene matches. Germline CDR1 reads MNHNS; CDR2 reads SASEGT. The CDR3 sequence is CASSKGTGVYEQYF. CDR3 nucleotide sequence: TGTGCCAGCAGCAAGGGGACAGGGGTCTACGAGCAGTACTTC.

The chain combines TRBV4-2 with TRBJ2-5; unclear D gene. Looked up from germline, CDR1 is LGHNA and CDR2 is YNFKEQ. The germline V and J ends were trimmed by 2 bases and 2 bases, with 12 bases remaining between them. The CDR3 contains 15 residues. The DNA for the CDR3 is TGTGCCAGCAGCCAAAATTGGCGGCCGCAAGAGACCCAGTACTTC. Amino acids: CASSQNWRPQETQYF.

The V gene is TRBV10-3, the J gene TRBJ1-1; tentatively, D is TRBD1 (5 bases). The CDR3 covers 15 residues. The germline gives CDR1 ENHRY, CDR2 SYGVKD. Between the trimmed V and J ends, which lost 3 bases and 0 bases, there was a span of 11 bases. CDR3 nucleotides: TGTGCCATCAGTGACAGGGCCCAGATGAACACTGAAGCTTTCTTT. This gives the protein CAISDRAQMNTEAFF.

The chain joins TRBV18 to TRBJ2-7, with D possibly being TRBD2 (6 bases). The CDR3 sequence is 14 residues long. Germline V gene data show CDR1 as KGHSH and CDR2 as LQKENI. Trimming removed 4 bases from V and 1 base from J, with 11 bases in between. The CDR3 reads CASSLGTSSYEQYF. Written as DNA, the CDR3 is TGTGCCAGCTCACTGGGGACTTCGTCCTACGAGCAGTACTTC. The full variable domain, in which reference TRBV18 and TRBJ2-7 provide the parts outside the CDR3, is NAGVMQNPRHLVRRRGQEARLRCSPMKGHSHVYWYRQLPEEGLKFMVYLQKENIIDESGMPKERFSAEFPKEGPSILRIQQVVRGDSAAYFCASSLGTSSYEQYFGPGTRLTVT.

J is TRBJ2-7 and V is TRBV2; TRBD2 matches at 8 bases. Germline lookup yields CDR1 SNHLY and CDR2 FYNNEI. The CDR3 contains 15 residues. Losses at the gene ends were 6 bases for V and 7 bases for J; bases not matched to a gene: 14. The DNA of the CDR3 is TGTGCCAGCAGGGACCAGCGGGGGCGCGCTTGGGAGCAGTACTTC. Residues: CASRDQRGRAWEQYF.

This chain uses TRBV4-1 with TRBJ2-1; possible D gene TRBD1, 5 bases. The V gene's germline CDR1 is MGHRA and CDR2 YSYEKL. Trimming removed 1 base from V and 8 bases from J, with 6 bases in between. The CDR3 consists of 12 residues. For the CDR3, the DNA is TGCGCCAGCAGCCAAGGGACATATGAGCAGTTCTTC. Translation gives CASSQGTYEQFF.

V gene TRBV19 combines with J gene TRBJ1-2; D is uncertain. This CDR3 contains 11 residues. V lost 5 bases to trimming and J lost 5 bases, with 6 bases between them. Germline CDR1 reads LNHDA; CDR2 reads SQIVND (reference sequence). The CDR3 region is CASSPGYGYTF. The CDR3 DNA sequence: TGTGCCAGTAGTCCGGGGTATGGCTACACCTTC.

The chain is built from TRBV9 and TRBJ1-2; no reliable D call. V was pared by 0 bases and J by 1 base, with 13 bases between. Germline-derived CDR1 and CDR2 are SGDLS and YYNGEE. CDR3 size: 16 residues. As DNA, the CDR3 is TGTGCCAGCAGCGTAGATGGCGGCACCTTTAACTATGGCTACACCTTC. It yields the protein CASSVDGGTFNYGYTF. The full variable domain, with the rest looked up from reference TRBV9 and TRBJ1-2, is DSGVTQTPKHLITATGQRVTLRCSPRSGDLSVYWYQQSLDQGLQFLIQYYNGEERAKGNILERFSAQQFPDLHSELNLSSLELGDSALYFCASSVDGGTFNYGYTFGSGTRLTVV.

The J gene is TRBJ2-7, the V gene TRBV9, with 8 bases lining up with TRBD1. The CDR3 sequence is 15 residues long. Germline CDR1 reads SGDLS; CDR2 reads YYNGEE. Trimming removed 3 bases from V and 7 bases from J; junction bases left unmatched: 12. The CDR3 nucleotides are TGTGCCAGCAGCGGGGATGGACAGGGAGCTCGTGAGCAGTACTTC. It yields the protein CASSGDGQGAREQYF.

This clone was observed a single time. The chain combines TRBV29-1 with TRBJ2-5; the D gene is possibly TRBD2 (6 bases). The CDR3 extends over 16 amino acids. Trimming cost V 6 bases and J 0 bases, with 20 bases left between them. Germline CDR1 SQVTM, CDR2 ANQGSEA. The CDR3 protein is CSVATGREMYQETQYF. In nucleotides, the CDR3 is TGCAGCGTCGCGACTGGTCGGGAGATGTACCAAGAGACCCAGTACTTC. The full variable domain, with the rest looked up from reference TRBV29-1 and TRBJ2-5, is SAVISQKPSRDICQRGTSLTIQCQVDSQVTMMFWYRQQPGQSLTLIATANQGSEATYESGFVIDKFPISRPNLTFSTLTVSNMSPEDSSIYLCSVATGREMYQETQYFGPGTRLLVL.